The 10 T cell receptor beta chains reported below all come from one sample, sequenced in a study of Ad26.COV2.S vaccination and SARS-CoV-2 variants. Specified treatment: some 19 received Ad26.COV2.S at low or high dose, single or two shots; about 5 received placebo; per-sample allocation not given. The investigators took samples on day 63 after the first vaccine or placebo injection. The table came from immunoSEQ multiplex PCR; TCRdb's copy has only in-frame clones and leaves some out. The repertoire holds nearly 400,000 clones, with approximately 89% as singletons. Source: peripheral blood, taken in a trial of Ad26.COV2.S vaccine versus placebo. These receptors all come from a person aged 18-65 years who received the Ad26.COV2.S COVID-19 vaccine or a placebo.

The DNA of the CDR3 is TGTGCCAGCAGCTTGTCTTTCGGGGAGCTGTTTTTT. Translation: CASSLSFGELFF. V and J are TRBV5-6 and TRBJ2-2; D not certain. Germline loops: CDR1 SGHDT, CDR2 YYEEEE. The CDR3 extends over 12 amino acids. With 1 base removed from V and 7 bases from J, the gap between germline ends came to 5 bases.

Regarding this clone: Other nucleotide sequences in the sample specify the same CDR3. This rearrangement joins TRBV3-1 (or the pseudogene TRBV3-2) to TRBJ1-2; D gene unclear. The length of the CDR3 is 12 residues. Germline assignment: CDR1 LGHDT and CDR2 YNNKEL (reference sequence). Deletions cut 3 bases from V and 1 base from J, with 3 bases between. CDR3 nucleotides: TGTGCCAGCAGCCAGGGTAACTATGGCTACACCTTC. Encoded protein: CASSQGNYGYTF.

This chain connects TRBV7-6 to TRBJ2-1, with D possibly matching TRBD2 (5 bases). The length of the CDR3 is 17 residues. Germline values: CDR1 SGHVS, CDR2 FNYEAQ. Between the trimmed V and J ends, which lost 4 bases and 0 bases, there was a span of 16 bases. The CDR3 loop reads CASSSTRPGYSYNEQFF. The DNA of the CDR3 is TGTGCCAGCAGCTCGACTCGTCCGGGGTACTCCTACAATGAGCAGTTCTTC. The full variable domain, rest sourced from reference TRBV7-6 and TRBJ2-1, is GAGVSQSPRYKVTKRGQDVALRCDPISGHVSLYWYRQALGQGPEFLTYFNYEAQQDKSGLPNDRFSAERPEGSISTLTIQRTEQRDSAMYRCASSSTRPGYSYNEQFFGPGTRLTVL.

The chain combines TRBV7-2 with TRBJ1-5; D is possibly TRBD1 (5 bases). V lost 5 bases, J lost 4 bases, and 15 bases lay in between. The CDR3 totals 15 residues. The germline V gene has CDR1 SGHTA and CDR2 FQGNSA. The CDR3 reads CASSLTGDGNQPQHF. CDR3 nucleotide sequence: TGTGCCAGCAGCCTAACGGGGGATGGAAATCAGCCCCAGCATTTT.

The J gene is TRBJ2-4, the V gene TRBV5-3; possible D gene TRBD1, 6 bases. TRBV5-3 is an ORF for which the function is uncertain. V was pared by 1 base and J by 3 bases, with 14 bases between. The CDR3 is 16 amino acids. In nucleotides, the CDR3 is TGTGCCAGAAGCTTGAGGGCAGGGGTGGACAAAAACATTCAGTACTTC. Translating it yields CARSLRAGVDKNIQYF.

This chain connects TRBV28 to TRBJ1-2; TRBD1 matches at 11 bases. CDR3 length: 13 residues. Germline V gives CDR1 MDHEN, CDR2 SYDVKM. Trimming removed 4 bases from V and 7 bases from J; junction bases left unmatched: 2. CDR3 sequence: CASSWGQGGGYTF. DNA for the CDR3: TGTGCCAGCAGTTGGGGACAGGGGGGTGGCTACACCTTC.

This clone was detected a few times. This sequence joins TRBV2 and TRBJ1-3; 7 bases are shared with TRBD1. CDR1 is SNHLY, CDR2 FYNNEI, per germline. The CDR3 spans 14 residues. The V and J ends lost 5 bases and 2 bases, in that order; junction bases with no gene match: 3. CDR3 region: CASSPTGAGNTIYF. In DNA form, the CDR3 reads TGTGCCAGCAGTCCCACAGGGGCTGGAAACACCATATATTTT.

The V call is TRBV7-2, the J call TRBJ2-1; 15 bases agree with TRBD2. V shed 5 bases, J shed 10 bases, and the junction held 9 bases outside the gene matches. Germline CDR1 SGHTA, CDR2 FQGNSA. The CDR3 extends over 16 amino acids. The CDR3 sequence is CASSARGLAGGVEQFF. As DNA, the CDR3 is TGTGCCAGCAGCGCGAGGGGACTAGCGGGAGGTGTAGAGCAGTTCTTC.

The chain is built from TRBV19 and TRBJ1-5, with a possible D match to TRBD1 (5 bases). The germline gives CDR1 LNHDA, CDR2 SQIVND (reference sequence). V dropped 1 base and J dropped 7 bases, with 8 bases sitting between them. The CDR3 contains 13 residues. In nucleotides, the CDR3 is TGTGCCAGTAGTATAGGGGGGAACCAGCCCCAGCATTTT. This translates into CASSIGGNQPQHF.

The CDR3 reads CASRTGLAVEQYF. The CDR3 bases are TGTGCCAGCAGAACGGGACTAGCGGTCGAGCAGTACTTC. This rearrangement joins TRBV2 to TRBJ2-7; 11 bases agree with TRBD2. Germline CDR1 reads SNHLY; CDR2 reads FYNNEI. The CDR3 extends over 13 amino acids. The trim removed 6 bases at V and 6 bases at J, leaving 4 bases unmatched. Based on the CDR3 plus reference TRBV2 and TRBJ2-7, the full variable domain is EPEVTQTPSHQVTQMGQEVILRCVPISNHLYFYWYRQILGQKVEFLVSFYNNEISEKSEIFDDQFSVERPDGSNFTLKIRSTKLEDSAMYFCASRTGLAVEQYFGPGTRLTVT.